The clone carrying this TCR beta chain was observed a handful of times. Its antigen is unidentified. Barcoded TCR alpha and TCR beta cDNA libraries with UMIs came from 5'RACE using constant-segment primers. TCRdb called the 5' RACE reads again in MiXCR, with one record for every CDR3 protein. The table records 470,000 or so distinct CDR3 sequences, approximately 25% of them present only once. The data are from a study of T-cell memory formation after mild COVID-19. Trimming cost V 0 bases and J 0 bases, with 12 bases left between them. From germline, CDR1 is SGDLS and CDR2 YYNGEE. The CDR3 extends over 17 amino acids. General observations from the study: Some SARS-CoV-2-responding clones were already detected in memory before infection. Whereas later expanders leaned CD4+, clones contracting day 15 to 85 showed a balanced CD4/CD8 makeup.

The chain is built from TRBV9 and TRBJ2-2, with a tentative D call TRBD2 (6 bases). The clonotype originates from an adult woman who had mild COVID-19 (a few samples of this study predate the infection). Cell type and time point are not known. The sequenced material came from PBMCs or a T cell subset sorted from them (not recorded which). CDR3 DNA: TGTGCCAGCAGCGTAGTGGGAGCGGGCACGAACACCGGGGAGCTGTTTTTT. It is translated as CASSVVGAGTNTGELFF.